Below, 16 T cell receptor beta chains from the same sample are listed, as sequenced in a study of technical replicates of blood from a few donors. Clones were sequenced by immunoSEQ multiplex PCR, and TCRdb holds only the in-frame ones, with some missing. The repertoire holds approximately 87,000 clones, with 94% as singletons. Sequencing was performed on T cells isolated from PBMCs. Source of these receptors: a human donor in good health.

This clone was picked up a small number of times. V usage is TRBV4-2 and J usage is TRBJ1-1, with TRBD1 matching over 8 bases. Germline CDR1 LGHNA, CDR2 YNFKEQ. Trimming took 1 base from V and 1 from J; bases not matched to a gene: 5. The CDR3 extends over 16 amino acids. This CDR3 is CASSQGLGQANTEAFF. CDR3 DNA: TGTGCCAGCAGCCAAGGGCTGGGACAGGCGAACACTGAAGCTTTCTTT.

V is TRBV10-2 and J is TRBJ1-1, with D uncertain. Trimming removed 6 bases from V and 0 bases from J, with 17 bases in between. The CDR3 length is 16 residues. Looked up from germline, CDR1 is WSHSY and CDR2 is SAAADI. The CDR3 reads CASSQIGEAVNTEAFF. DNA of the CDR3: TGCGCCAGCAGCCAAATCGGGGAGGCCGTGAACACTGAAGCTTTCTTT.

V is TRBV6-5 and J is TRBJ1-3; 8 nucleotides agree with TRBD1. The CDR3 is made up of 15 amino acids. The germline gives CDR1 MNHEY, CDR2 SVGAGI. V was clipped by 0 bases and J by 8 bases; unmatched bases: 6. CDR3 in DNA: TGTGCCAGCAGTTACTCTTGGACAGGGCAGGACACCATATATTTT. This encodes CASSYSWTGQDTIYF.

The chain couples TRBV6-5 to TRBJ2-7, with 9 nucleotides matching TRBD1. CDR1 is MNHEY, CDR2 SVGAGI, per germline. The length of the CDR3 is 11 residues. This chain's CDR3 is CGTGEGNEQYF. The CDR3 coding sequence is TGTGGGACAGGGGAGGGGAACGAGCAGTACTTC.

The chain uses TRBV6-6 and TRBJ1-1, with TRBD1 matching 8 bases. The ends lost 6 bases at V and 8 bases at J; junction bases unmatched: 8. The CDR3 totals 13 residues. Germline V gene data show CDR1 as MNHNY and CDR2 as SVGAGI (reference sequence). Written as DNA, the CDR3 is TGTGCCAGCAGCGATGGACAGGGAAGAGAAGCTTTCTTT. Encoded protein: CASSDGQGREAFF.

The chain combines TRBV6-5 with TRBJ1-2, with TRBD1 identical over 7 bases. Germline CDR1 MNHEY, CDR2 SVGAGI. Germline trimming cut 11 bases from V and 4 bases from J; bases unmatched to any gene: 10. CDR3 length: 13 amino acids. The CDR3 region is CAVTGVWPYGYTF. Written as DNA, the CDR3 is TGTGCCGTAACAGGGGTCTGGCCCTATGGCTACACCTTC.

The chain joins TRBV28 to TRBJ2-7; TRBD1 aligns across 9 bases. The CDR3 contains 14 residues. Losses at the gene ends were 9 bases for V and 5 bases for J; bases not matched to a gene: 11. Germline assignment: CDR1 MDHEN and CDR2 SYDVKM. Here the CDR3 DNA reads TGTGCCAGTAATGCGGACAGGGGTATCGACGAGCAGTACTTC. It specifies CASNADRGIDEQYF.

This chain uses TRBV6-4 with TRBJ2-1; D perhaps matches TRBD2 (5 bases). CDR1 MRHNA and CDR2 SNTAGT come from the germline V gene. Trimming took off 3 bases at V and 9 bases at J, with 12 bases between the two ends. The CDR3 extends over 13 amino acids. The CDR3 protein is CASSDSTEGEQFF. DNA of the CDR3: TGTGCCAGCAGTGATTCCACAGAGGGTGAGCAGTTCTTC.

V usage is TRBV4-1 and J usage is TRBJ1-1, with 9 bases aligning to TRBD1. The J segment lost 7 bases and the V segment lost 3 bases, leaving 6 bases of the junction unmatched. This CDR3 spans 14 amino acids. Per germline, CDR1 MGHRA and CDR2 YSYEKL. CDR3 protein: CASSHTDRGGEAFF. The DNA of the CDR3 is TGCGCCAGCAGCCATACCGACAGGGGGGGTGAAGCTTTCTTT.

V and J are TRBV5-1 and TRBJ2-3, with 10 positions matching TRBD2. Germline loops: CDR1 SGHRS, CDR2 YFSETQ. This CDR3 has 16 residues. J lost 3 bases, V lost 0 bases, and 4 bases had no gene match. The DNA for the CDR3 is TGCGCCAGCAGCTTGGGGACTAGCGGCTCTACAGATACGCAGTATTTT. Its protein product is CASSLGTSGSTDTQYF.

The chain is built from TRBV4-1 and TRBJ2-7, with 7 bases aligning to TRBD1. Germline V gene sequence: CDR1 MGHRA, CDR2 YSYEKL. J gave up 7 bases and V 2 bases, and 8 bases lay outside the gene matches. The CDR3 spans 14 residues. DNA for the CDR3: TGCGCCAGCAGCCAACTAGTTGGGGGACAGGAGCAGTACTTC. It specifies CASSQLVGGQEQYF.

The CDR3 DNA follows: TGTGCCAGTAGTATAGCTATTAGCGGGAGTGGGGCGAATACGCAGTATTTT. Translated, it gives CASSIAISGSGANTQYF. V usage is TRBV19 and J usage is TRBJ2-3; TRBD2 matches at 9 bases. This CDR3 has 17 amino acids. The germline V gene has CDR1 LNHDA and CDR2 SQIVND (reference sequence). With V trimmed by 1 base and J by 7 bases, 12 bases remained unmatched. Variable domain in full (rest from reference TRBV19 and TRBJ2-3): DGGITQSPKYLFRKEGQNVTLSCEQNLNHDAMYWYRQDPGQGLRLIYYSQIVNDFQKGDIAEGYSVSREKKESFPLTVTSAQKNPTAFYLCASSIAISGSGANTQYFGPGTRLTVL.

The chain has TRBV2 and TRBJ2-2; D is undetermined. The germline gives CDR1 SNHLY, CDR2 FYNNEI. V lost 6 bases to trimming and J lost 3 bases, with 11 bases between them. The CDR3 is made up of 14 amino acids. CDR3 sequence (DNA): TGTGCCAGCAGCGCCCAGGCACACACCGGGGAGCTGTTTTTT. Translation gives CASSAQAHTGELFF. Full variable domain (missing parts from reference TRBV2 and TRBJ2-2): EPEVTQTPSHQVTQMGQEVILRCVPISNHLYFYWYRQILGQKVEFLVSFYNNEISEKSEIFDDQFSVERPDGSNFTLKIRSTKLEDSAMYFCASSAQAHTGELFFGEGSRLTVL.

This rearrangement joins TRBV6-5 to TRBJ2-3; D possibly corresponds to TRBD1 (6 bases). The CDR3 consists of 16 residues. V was shortened by 2 bases and J by 0 bases, with 12 bases between the two germline ends. Germline V lookup: CDR1 MNHEY, CDR2 SVGAGI. CDR3 in amino acids: CASSYLQGSSTDTQYF. CDR3 coding DNA: TGTGCCAGCAGTTACCTACAGGGATCTAGCACAGATACGCAGTATTTT.

The rearrangement links TRBV5-4 to TRBJ2-7; a possible D gene is TRBD1 (6 bases). V shed 4 bases and J shed 6 bases, with 8 bases lying between them. The CDR3 length is 11 residues. Germline V lookup: CDR1 SGHNT, CDR2 YYREEE (reference sequence). The CDR3 coding sequence is TGTGCCAGCAGCCTAGGGGGCGAGCAGTACTTC. Translation gives CASSLGGEQYF.

The CDR3 nucleotides read TGTGCCAGCAGTTCCCCGACTAGCGGGAGAGGCGGTGAGCAGTTCTTC. Translated, it gives CASSSPTSGRGGEQFF. This chain connects TRBV28 to TRBJ2-1, with TRBD2 matching 12 bases. Germline V lookup: CDR1 MDHEN, CDR2 SYDVKM. This CDR3 is built from 16 residues. The V gene end was trimmed by 4 bases and the J gene end by 9 bases; junction bases not matched to a gene: 10.